This TCR beta chain is drawn from a study of HIV-infected patients and healthy controls. Study results and limitations: MAIT alpha-chain CDR3s were frequent in healthy controls, depleted in HIV+.

Relative to its sample, this clonotype is medium-sized. Its antigen remains unknown. cDNA was made from 500 ng RNA using alpha and beta constant primers. Separate chain-specific third strand synthesis with multiplexing indices produced the alpha and beta libraries. Second strand DNA was synthesized using a primer at the SP2 site. TCRdb analysed the 5' RACE reads with MiXCR anew, one entry per CDR3 protein. The sample lists about 10,000 distinct CDR3 sequences, over 7% occurring once. Whole blood was used without fractionation, so all unsorted peripheral T cells were included. The length of the CDR3 is 12 residues. Germline V gene data show CDR1 as SGHVS and CDR2 as FNYEAQ. The germline V and J ends were trimmed by 5 bases and 0 bases, with 5 bases remaining between them.

This clonotype was sampled from an adult in good health. This chain uses TRBV7-6 with TRBJ2-7; D not resolved. The sequencing input was blood. The CDR3 here is CASSPNSYEQYF. In DNA form, the CDR3 reads TGTGCCAGCAGCCCAAACTCCTACGAGCAGTACTTC.